This TCR beta chain is drawn from a study of control samples from healthy donors and cancer patients. The CDR3 runs to 13 residues. Germline loops: CDR1 KGHDR, CDR2 SFDVKD. Trimming took 7 bases from V and 7 from J, leaving 12 bases between them. The protocol was immunoSEQ multiplex PCR, while the TCRdb copy is restricted to in-frame clones and leaves out a portion. This sample has tens of thousands of clones, with around 92% found just once. The clonotype comes from a man aged 30 to 39 in good health. The sequencing sample was made of blood. The chain links TRBV24-1 to TRBJ2-2; no clear D. CDR3 sequence: CATRGSMSGELFF. The CDR3, as DNA: TGTGCCACCAGAGGTTCCATGAGCGGGGAGCTGTTTTTT.